The clone carrying this TCR beta chain was picked up a small number of times. Trimming pared 0 bases from V and 0 bases from J, leaving 7 bases between. The CDR3 spans 14 residues. Germline CDR1 and CDR2: SGHRS and YFSETQ. This specimen comes from a study of identical twins. TCRdb analysed the 5' RACE reads with MiXCR anew, one entry per CDR3 protein. Among fewer than 550,000 distinct CDR3 sequences listed, 13% to 15% were seen once. In addition, the sample was reused for a study of yellow fever vaccine responses in identical twins.

The chain is built from TRBV5-1 and TRBJ2-7; TRBD2 is a possible D gene (5 bases). The clonotype originates from a young woman in good health. Sequencing used CD4+ T cells sorted from blood. For the CDR3, the DNA is TGCGCCAGCAGCTTGGTAGCGAACTCCTACGAGCAGTACTTC. It encodes CASSLVANSYEQYF.